This TCR beta chain was obtained from a study of blood T cell repertoires in COVID-19. Measured with immunoSEQ multiplex PCR; TCRdb has only the in-frame clones, and not every one. The table lists approximately 94,000 clones, roughly nine tenths of them singletons. Germline CDR1 SGHDT, CDR2 YYEEEE. This CDR3 has 14 amino acids. V was pared by 4 bases and J by 4 bases, with 7 bases of the junction left unmatched. This TCR was recovered from a man between 45 and 60 years old with active COVID-19. Sequencing used peripheral blood. The gene calls are TRBV5-6 and TRBJ2-7; the match to TRBD1 covers 8 bases. CDR3 sequence: CASSLGRGQYEQYF. The CDR3 nucleotides are TGTGCCAGCAGCCTGGGCAGGGGGCAATACGAGCAGTACTTC.